This T cell receptor (beta chain) was captured by sequencing in a study of CD8 T cells in Susac syndrome. This CDR3 is 15 amino acids long. The germline V gene has CDR1 SNHLY and CDR2 FYNNEI. The V end was cut by 6 bases, the J end by 3 bases, with 18 bases between. Random-hexamer reverse transcription was applied to roughly 0.5 to 1 ug RNA. TCRdb ran MiXCR on the immunoSEQ multiplex PCR reads and lists one entry per CDR3 protein. The repertoire holds just over 150,000 distinct CDR3 sequences, with 85% to 95% as singletons. V is TRBV2 and J is TRBJ2-7; a possible D gene is TRBD2 (5 bases). This TCR derives from a human donor with Susac syndrome. Specimen: CD4+ T cells from PBMCs. In DNA, the CDR3 is TGTGCCAGCAGCCAGGCGGCGGAGGCCATCTACGAGCAGTACTTC. Its translation is CASSQAAEAIYEQYF. Supplemented by reference TRBV2 and TRBJ2-7, the full variable domain reads EPEVTQTPSHQVTQMGQEVILRCVPISNHLYFYWYRQILGQKVEFLVSFYNNEISEKSEIFDDQFSVERPDGSNFTLKIRSTKLEDSAMYFCASSQAAEAIYEQYFGPGTRLTVT.